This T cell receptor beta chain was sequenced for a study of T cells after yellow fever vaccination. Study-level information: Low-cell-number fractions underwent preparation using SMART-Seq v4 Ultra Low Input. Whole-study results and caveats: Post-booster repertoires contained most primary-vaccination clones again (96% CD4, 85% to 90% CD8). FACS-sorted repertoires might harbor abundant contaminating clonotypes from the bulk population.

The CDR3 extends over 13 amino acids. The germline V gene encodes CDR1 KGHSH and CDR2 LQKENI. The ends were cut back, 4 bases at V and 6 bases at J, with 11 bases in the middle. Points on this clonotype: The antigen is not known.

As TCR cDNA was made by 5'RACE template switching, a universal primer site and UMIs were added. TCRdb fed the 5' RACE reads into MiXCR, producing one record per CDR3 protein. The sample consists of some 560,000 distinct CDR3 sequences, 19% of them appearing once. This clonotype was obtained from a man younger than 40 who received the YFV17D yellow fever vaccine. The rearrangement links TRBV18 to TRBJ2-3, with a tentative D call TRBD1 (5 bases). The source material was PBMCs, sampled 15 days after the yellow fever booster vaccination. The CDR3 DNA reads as TGTGCCAGCTCACGAGACAGATATGATACGCAGTATTTT. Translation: CASSRDRYDTQYF. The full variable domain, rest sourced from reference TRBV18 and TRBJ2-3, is NAGVMQNPRHLVRRRGQEARLRCSPMKGHSHVYWYRQLPEEGLKFMVYLQKENIIDESGMPKERFSAEFPKEGPSILRIQQVVRGDSAAYFCASSRDRYDTQYFGPGTRLTVL.